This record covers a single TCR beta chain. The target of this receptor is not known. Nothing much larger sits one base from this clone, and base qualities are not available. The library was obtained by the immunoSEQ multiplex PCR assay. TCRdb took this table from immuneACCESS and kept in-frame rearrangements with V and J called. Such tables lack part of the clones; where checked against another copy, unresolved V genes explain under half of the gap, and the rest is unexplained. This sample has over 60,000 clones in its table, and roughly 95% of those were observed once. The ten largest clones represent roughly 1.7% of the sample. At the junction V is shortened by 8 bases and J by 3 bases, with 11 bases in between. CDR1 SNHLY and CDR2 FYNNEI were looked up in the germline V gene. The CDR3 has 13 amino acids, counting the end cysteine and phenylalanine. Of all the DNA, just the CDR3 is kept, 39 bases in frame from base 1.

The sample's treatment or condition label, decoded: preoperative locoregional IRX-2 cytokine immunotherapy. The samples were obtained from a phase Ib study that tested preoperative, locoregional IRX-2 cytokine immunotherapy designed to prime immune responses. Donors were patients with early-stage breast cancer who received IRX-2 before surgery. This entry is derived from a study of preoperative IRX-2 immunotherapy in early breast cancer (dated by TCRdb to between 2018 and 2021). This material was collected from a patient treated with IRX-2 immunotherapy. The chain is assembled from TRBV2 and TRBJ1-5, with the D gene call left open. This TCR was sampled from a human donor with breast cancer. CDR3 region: CASAFILNQPQHF. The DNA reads TGTGCCAGCGCGTTCATTCTCAATCAGCCCCAGCATTTT.